The 23 T cell receptor beta chains below all came from one sample that was sequenced in a study of ipilimumab plus nivolumab after autologous stem cell transplantation. The assay was immunoSEQ multiplex PCR, and TCRdb's table has in-frame clones only and misses some. The data contain around 3,500 clones, around 90% of them singletons. Specimen: PBMCs, collected in a trial of ipilimumab plus nivolumab as post-transplant consolidation. The receptors here all came from a male donor with multiple myeloma.

This chain links TRBV28 with TRBJ2-2, with D unclear. The V end lost 2 bases, the J end lost 13 bases, and 11 bases lay between the germline ends. The CDR3 extends over 12 amino acids. CDR1 MDHEN and CDR2 SYDVKM come from the germline V gene. The CDR3 nucleotides read TGTGCCAGCAGTTTAGGAAGGTCGGGGCTGTTTTTT. This gives the protein CASSLGRSGLFF.

The chain couples TRBV11-2 to TRBJ2-7; 9 bases align to TRBD2. CDR3 length equals 16 residues. The germline CDR1 and CDR2 sequences are SGHAT and FQNNGV. Trimming took 1 base from V and 4 from J; bases not matched to a gene: 8. The CDR3 reads CASSLAPGGRGYEQYF. The DNA for the CDR3 is TGTGCCAGCAGCTTAGCTCCAGGCGGGAGGGGTTACGAGCAGTACTTC.

V usage is TRBV6-9 and J usage is TRBJ1-5; no firm D call. Per the germline V gene, CDR1 is MNHGY and CDR2 is SVAAGI. CDR3 length equals 14 residues. Between the trimmed V and J ends, which lost 6 bases and 3 bases, there was a span of 12 bases. The CDR3 spells CASRPGRHNQPQHF. For the CDR3, the DNA is TGTGCCAGCAGACCCGGAAGACACAATCAGCCCCAGCATTTT.

The chain carries TRBV5-1 and TRBJ1-5; perhaps TRBD1 as D (6 bases). V was shortened by 4 bases and J by 4 bases, with 15 bases between the two germline ends. Germline values: CDR1 SGHRS, CDR2 YFSETQ. This CDR3 comprises 15 residues. CDR3 sequence (DNA): TGCGCCAGCAGCCCGGAGGCAGGGGAGAATCAGCCCCAGCATTTT. Translation gives CASSPEAGENQPQHF. Full variable domain (remainder filled in from reference TRBV5-1 and TRBJ1-5): KAGVTQTPRYLIKTRGQQVTLSCSPISGHRSVSWYQQTPGQGLQFLFEYFSETQRNKGNFPGRFSGRQFSNSRSEMNVSTLELGDSALYLCASSPEAGENQPQHFGDGTRLSIL.

This chain joins TRBV28 and TRBJ1-4, with 9 bases lining up with TRBD1. J gave up 7 bases and V 4 bases, and 13 bases lay outside the gene matches. This CDR3 is built from 17 residues. CDR1 is MDHEN and CDR2 is SYDVKM in the germline V gene. CDR3 region: CASSSTRDREGGEKLFF. CDR3 in DNA: TGTGCCAGCAGTTCAACCAGGGACAGGGAAGGAGGTGAAAAACTGTTTTTT.

This clone appeared once. The rearrangement uses TRBV9 and TRBJ1-1; D may be TRBD1 (5 bases). Germline CDR1 and CDR2: SGDLS and YYNGEE. V was cut by 1 base and J by 4 bases, with 5 bases left in between. This CDR3 is built from 12 residues. In DNA form, the CDR3 reads TGTGCCAGCAGCGTACAGGGCACTGAAGCTTTCTTT. The encoded protein is CASSVQGTEAFF.

The V and J genes are TRBV7-9 and TRBJ2-6; D remains ambiguous. CDR3 size: 18 residues. CDR1 and CDR2 from the germline V gene are SEHNR and FQNEAQ (reference sequence). Trimming shortened V by 5 bases and J by 5 bases, and 22 bases separated the two germline ends. The CDR3 loop reads CASSRAEYRQSRANVLTF. The CDR3 DNA reads TGTGCCAGCAGCAGGGCAGAATACCGACAAAGTCGGGCCAACGTCCTGACTTTC.

This chain connects TRBV19 to TRBJ2-1, with TRBD2 matching over 13 bases. V was pared by 4 bases and J by 6 bases, with 3 bases of the junction left unmatched. This CDR3 has 15 residues. Germline assignment: CDR1 LNHDA and CDR2 SQIVND (reference sequence). The CDR3 sequence: CASSRTSGSFNEQFF. The CDR3 DNA sequence: TGTGCCAGTAGTAGGACTAGCGGGAGTTTCAATGAGCAGTTCTTC.

The chain couples TRBV6-9 to TRBJ2-7, with D possibly being TRBD1 (6 bases). The CDR3 has 15 residues. CDR1 and CDR2 (germline): MNHGY, SVAAGI. V shed 3 bases and J shed 0 bases, with 12 bases lying between them. The CDR3: CASSYDTGNSYEQYF. The DNA for the CDR3 is TGTGCCAGCAGTTACGATACAGGGAACTCCTACGAGCAGTACTTC.

This clone was seen a single time. This chain joins TRBV2 and TRBJ1-5; D remains unclear. Germline lookup yields CDR1 SNHLY and CDR2 FYNNEI. This CDR3 contains 13 residues. V dropped 3 bases and J dropped 7 bases, with 10 bases sitting between them. In DNA, the CDR3 is TGTGCCAGCAGTGACTCCTACCGGCAGCCCCAGCATTTT. Its translation: CASSDSYRQPQHF.

The chain carries TRBV29-1 and TRBJ2-1, with TRBD2 matching over 9 bases. The CDR3 is 13 amino acids. The germline V gene encodes CDR1 SQVTM and CDR2 ANQGSEA. Trimming cost V 7 bases and J 6 bases; bases outside gene matches: 7. CDR3 in amino acids: CSARPTSGNEQFF. The CDR3, as DNA: TGCAGCGCCCGGCCGACTAGCGGCAATGAGCAGTTCTTC.

The CDR3 DNA is TGTGCCAGCAGTGACCAGAGTCGCACAGATACGCAGTATTTT. Residues: CASSDQSRTDTQYF. The rearrangement uses TRBV2 and TRBJ2-3; D is ambiguous. The CDR3 contains 14 residues. Looked up from germline, CDR1 is SNHLY and CDR2 is FYNNEI. The V gene lost 3 bases and the J gene lost 1 base, with 8 bases spanning the gap.

The rearrangement joins TRBV4-2 to TRBJ2-2; perhaps D is TRBD1 or TRBD2 (5 bases each). V was pared by 2 bases and J by 4 bases, with 20 bases between. Germline V gene data show CDR1 as LGHNA and CDR2 as YNFKEQ. This CDR3 comprises 18 residues. The CDR3 DNA is TGTGCCAGCAGCCAAAACCCCGGTGAGGGGAGCTCCACCGGGGAGCTGTTTTTT. Residues: CASSQNPGEGSSTGELFF.

The chain links TRBV19 to TRBJ2-4, with 12 positions matching TRBD2. The CDR3 runs to 21 residues. V dropped 7 bases and J dropped 3; count of bases not matched to a gene: 22. CDR1 LNHDA and CDR2 SQIVND come from the germline V gene (reference sequence). In DNA form, the CDR3 reads TGTGCCAGTACCCTCAGGGGGCTAGCGGGAGGGTTGAGAGTGGACAAAAACATTCAGTACTTC. This codes for CASTLRGLAGGLRVDKNIQYF.

J is TRBJ2-6 and V is TRBV28; D may be TRBD2 (5 bases). Germline V CDR1 and CDR2: MDHEN, SYDVKM. V lost 4 bases and J lost 0, with 7 bases in between. There are 15 residues in the CDR3. The CDR3 sequence is CASSYRGSGANVLTF. The CDR3 region has the DNA TGTGCCAGCAGTTATCGGGGCTCTGGGGCCAACGTCCTGACTTTC.

In regard to this clone: At one boundary the junction diverges from the germline segment, which might be a read error. This sequence joins TRBV7-7 and TRBJ2-2; 13 nucleotides align to TRBD2. In germline, CDR1 is SSHAT, CDR2 FNYEAQ (reference sequence). The CDR3 is made up of 17 amino acids. The CDR3, as DNA: TGTGCTAGCAGCTTAGCGGAAGGACTAGCGGGAGCCGGGGAGCTGTTTTTT. It translates to CASSLAEGLAGAGELFF.

This chain links TRBV11-2 with TRBJ2-5, with D perhaps TRBD1 (5 bases). Trimming pared 3 bases from V and 7 bases from J, leaving 24 bases between. The CDR3 extends over 17 amino acids. CDR1 is SGHAT and CDR2 is FQNNGV in the germline V gene. CDR3 region: CASSFTRDRQGKRTQYF. Written as DNA, the CDR3 is TGTGCCAGCAGCTTTACCAGAGATCGGCAGGGCAAGAGGACCCAGTACTTC.

The CDR3 loop reads CATSTRKTGNEQFF. DNA for the CDR3: TGTGCCACCAGCACCCGAAAGACAGGGAATGAGCAGTTCTTC. The chain employs TRBV15 and TRBJ2-1; 7 bases agree with TRBD1. The CDR3 runs to 14 residues. J lost 7 bases, V lost 4 bases, and 7 bases had no gene match. Germline CDR1 is LNHNV and CDR2 is YYDKDF (reference sequence).

This chain links TRBV4-1 with TRBJ2-1; D remains ambiguous. V lost 1 base and J lost 0, with 10 bases in between. This CDR3 is built from 16 residues. Germline V gives CDR1 MGHRA, CDR2 YSYEKL. CDR3 loop: CASSQGTPSSYNEQFF. The CDR3 DNA reads TGCGCCAGCAGCCAAGGTACCCCTAGCTCCTACAATGAGCAGTTCTTC.

The chain employs TRBV6-5 and TRBJ2-7; D not resolved. Germline CDR1 and CDR2: MNHEY and SVGAGI. The V gene lost 5 bases and the J gene lost 1 base, with 9 bases spanning the gap. The CDR3 has 13 amino acids. In DNA form, the CDR3 reads TGTGCCAGCAGTAAGACATTTTCCTACGAGCAGTACTTC. As protein: CASSKTFSYEQYF.

The chain carries TRBV6-5 and TRBJ2-1; D is perhaps TRBD2 (5 bases). The V gene's germline CDR1 is MNHEY and CDR2 SVGAGI. CDR3 length: 13 amino acids. V dropped 5 bases and J dropped 5 bases, with 10 bases sitting between them. In nucleotides, the CDR3 is TGTGCCAGCAGTCCCCGGGGTCACAATGAGCAGTTCTTC. Protein: CASSPRGHNEQFF.

The chain employs TRBV5-1 and TRBJ2-5; no firm D call. Germline V gene lookup returns CDR1 SGHRS and CDR2 YFSETQ. CDR3 length: 15 residues. V was shortened by 0 bases and J by 5 bases, with 14 bases between the two germline ends. This chain's CDR3 is CASSLDPHGTETQYF. Written as DNA, the CDR3 is TGCGCCAGCAGCTTGGACCCCCACGGTACGGAGACCCAGTACTTC.

The J gene is TRBJ2-7, the V gene TRBV5-1, with 9 bases identical to TRBD2. Losses at the gene ends were 2 bases for V and 2 bases for J; bases not matched to a gene: 5. The germline V gene has CDR1 SGHRS and CDR2 YFSETQ. The length of the CDR3 is 15 residues. DNA of the CDR3: TGCGCCAGCAGCTTTTCGGCTAGCGGGGCCTACGAGCAGTACTTC. This codes for CASSFSASGAYEQYF.